Below, 32 T cell receptor beta chains from the same sample are listed, as sequenced in a study of cytomegalovirus exposure and HLA in healthy donors. Profiled with immunoSEQ multiplex PCR; TCRdb holds only in-frame clones, not every one. Of under 85,000 clones in the sample, about 93% were seen once. Sequencing used PBMCs. These receptors came from a woman aged 18-35 years in good health and CMV-seronegative.

The chain employs TRBV7-8 and TRBJ2-2, with D perhaps matching TRBD2 (6 bases). Trimming removed 5 bases from V and 0 bases from J, with 16 bases in between. Germline CDR1 reads SGHVS; CDR2 reads FQNEAQ. The CDR3 is made up of 17 amino acids. The CDR3 bases are TGTGCCAGCAGCCTATACGTACCTAGCGCGAACACCGGGGAGCTGTTTTTT. Amino acids: CASSLYVPSANTGELFF.

The V call is TRBV4-3, the J call TRBJ1-1; 7 bases agree with TRBD1. Germline V gene lookup returns CDR1 LGHNA and CDR2 YSLEER. Trimming at V came to 5 bases and at J to 5 bases, leaving 8 bases not matched to a gene. The CDR3 contains 14 residues. The CDR3 spells CASSYSPGGTEAFF. The DNA of the CDR3 is TGCGCCAGCAGCTACTCCCCAGGGGGGACTGAAGCTTTCTTT.

This chain links TRBV28 with TRBJ2-1; tentatively, D is TRBD2 (6 bases). V was shortened by 7 bases and J by 2 bases, with 15 bases between the two germline ends. This CDR3 is 15 amino acids long. Germline CDR1 MDHEN, CDR2 SYDVKM. This CDR3 is CASTLGGRPYNEQFF. The CDR3 coding sequence is TGTGCCAGCACCCTTGGGGGGAGGCCCTACAATGAGCAGTTCTTC.

V usage is TRBV28 and J usage is TRBJ1-5, with D possibly being TRBD1 (5 bases). Germline V CDR1 and CDR2: MDHEN, SYDVKM. The CDR3 extends over 15 amino acids. Deletions cut 4 bases from V and 5 bases from J, with 15 bases between. DNA of the CDR3: TGTGCCAGCAGTTCCCCCAGCAGGGCCGATCAGCCCCAGCATTTT. This translates into CASSSPSRADQPQHF.

V gene TRBV21-1 combines with J gene TRBJ2-7; the table's D gene call, TRBD1, was not cross checked with the DNA. TRBV21-1 is a pseudogene segment. The CDR3 totals 17 residues. CDR3 residues: CASSNDLQGNLGYEQYF. The CDR3 coding sequence is TGTGCCAGCAGCAATGACCTCCAGGGGAATTTGGGCTACGAGCAGTACTTC.

For the CDR3, the DNA is TGTGCCAGCAGGGGCCATAATCCGCCCTACGAGCAGTACTTC. Translating it yields CASRGHNPPYEQYF. V and J are TRBV16 and TRBJ2-7; D gene unclear. Deletions cut 6 bases from V and 2 bases from J, with 14 bases between. Looked up from germline, CDR1 is KGHSY and CDR2 is FQNENV. The CDR3 totals 14 residues.

Only one count was recorded for this clone. The chain combines TRBV7-9 with TRBJ2-1, with 7 bases lining up with TRBD2. The length of the CDR3 is 15 residues. With V trimmed by 5 bases and J by 3 bases, 7 bases remained unmatched. Germline values: CDR1 SEHNR, CDR2 FQNEAQ (reference sequence). The CDR3 DNA reads TGTGCCAGCAGCCCCGGGACTAACTTCTACAATGAGCAGTTCTTC. Protein product: CASSPGTNFYNEQFF.

CDR3 in DNA: TGTGCCAGCAGCAGAAGACAGGGTCCTATAGGCTACACCTTC. This sequence encodes CASSRRQGPIGYTF. The chain has TRBV21-1 and TRBJ1-2; the table gives TRBD1 as D, unverified against the DNA. TRBV21-1 is deemed a pseudogene. The CDR3 is 14 amino acids.

The J gene is TRBJ1-1, the V gene TRBV30; a weak D match, TRBD1 (6 bases). This CDR3 spans 14 amino acids. Per the germline V gene, CDR1 is GTSNPN and CDR2 is SVGIG (reference sequence). Trimming removed 4 bases at V and 1 base at J, with 13 bases between. The CDR3 spells CAWKRDTANTEAFF. Written as DNA, the CDR3 is TGTGCCTGGAAACGGGACACGGCGAACACTGAAGCTTTCTTT. The full variable domain, its missing parts supplied by reference TRBV30 and TRBJ1-1, is SQTIHQWPATLVQPVGSPLSLECTVEGTSNPNLYWYRQAAGRGLQLLFYSVGIGQISSEVPQNLSASRPQDRQFILSSKKLLLSDSGFYLCAWKRDTANTEAFFGQGTRLTVV.

The chain employs TRBV11-1 and TRBJ2-3, with 7 bases matching TRBD2. J was trimmed by 0 bases and V by 6 bases; bases with no gene match: 9. The CDR3 has 16 amino acids. Germline V gives CDR1 SGHAT, CDR2 FQDESV (reference sequence). The CDR3 protein is CASSSLRGTSTDTQYF. DNA of the CDR3: TGTGCCAGCAGTTCTTTGCGGGGGACTAGCACAGATACGCAGTATTTT.

CDR3 nucleotide sequence: TGTGCCAGCAGCCAATCAAGACACGGGACTAGCGGGAGAGGTATTCTAGCCGGGGAGCTGTTTTTT. Translation gives CASSQSRHGTSGRGILAGELFF. This chain connects TRBV7-3 to TRBJ2-2, with TRBD2 matching 14 bases. CDR3 length equals 22 residues. V lost 5 bases, J lost 6 bases, and 23 bases stayed unmatched. The germline CDR1 and CDR2 sequences are SGHTA and FQGTGA.

The chain uses TRBV5-4 and TRBJ2-6; 8 nucleotides match TRBD1. V lost 5 bases, J lost 2 bases, and 9 bases stayed unmatched. This CDR3 is 17 amino acids long. Germline CDR1 and CDR2: SGHNT and YYREEE (reference sequence). The CDR3 region is CASSFPGGGTGANVLTF. In DNA, the CDR3 is TGTGCCAGCAGTTTCCCAGGGGGCGGGACTGGGGCCAACGTCCTGACTTTC.

The chain uses TRBV6-5 and TRBJ2-1, with TRBD2 identical over 10 bases. The CDR3 is 15 residues long. V gave up 5 bases and J gave up 6 bases; unmatched junction bases: 7. Germline V gene data show CDR1 as MNHEY and CDR2 as SVGAGI. Here the CDR3 reads CASSILAGALNEQFF. The CDR3 region has the DNA TGTGCCAGCAGTATCCTAGCGGGGGCCCTCAATGAGCAGTTCTTC.

This clone was seen a single time. Written as DNA, the CDR3 is TGTGCCAGCAGCTCCCCCCCCGCGGGAGGGCCCTTCTACAATGAGCAGTTCTTC. This sequence encodes CASSSPPAGGPFYNEQFF. The chain uses TRBV7-8 and TRBJ2-1, with TRBD2 matching over 9 bases. The CDR3 length is 18 residues. The germline gives CDR1 SGHVS, CDR2 FQNEAQ. V was clipped by 4 bases and J by 3 bases; unmatched bases: 13.

The chain uses TRBV7-9 and TRBJ2-6; D unresolved. Germline CDR1 and CDR2: SEHNR and FQNEAQ (reference sequence). The CDR3 totals 13 residues. The V gene lost 7 bases and the J gene lost 0 bases, with 4 bases spanning the gap. The CDR3 DNA reads TGTGCCAGCATGAGCTCTGGGGCCAACGTCCTGACTTTC. Protein: CASMSSGANVLTF.

The chain is built from TRBV19 and TRBJ2-5; weak D call: TRBD1 (6 bases). The CDR3 extends over 17 amino acids. Trimming left V 4 bases short and J 0 bases short, with 18 bases between. Germline CDR1 LNHDA, CDR2 SQIVND (reference sequence). DNA for the CDR3: TGTGCCAGTAGTAGTAGGCGGACAGTTCCGTACCAAGAGACCCAGTACTTC. This encodes CASSSRRTVPYQETQYF.

In this sample, this clone turned up once. The chain couples TRBV28 to TRBJ1-2; tentative D call: TRBD1 (6 bases). V was pared by 4 bases and J by 4 bases, with 13 bases between. Germline CDR1 MDHEN, CDR2 SYDVKM. This CDR3 region has 14 residues. The CDR3 sequence is CASSWGTKFYGYTF. CDR3 coding DNA: TGTGCCAGCAGTTGGGGGACAAAATTCTATGGCTACACCTTC.

V and J are TRBV30 and TRBJ2-7; 7 bases map to TRBD1. V lost 7 bases to trimming and J lost 3 bases; unmatched junction nucleotides: 9. Germline V gene sequence: CDR1 GTSNPN, CDR2 SVGIG (reference sequence). There are 13 residues in the CDR3. The DNA for the CDR3 is TGTGCCTCGGGGCAGGGGGTTTACTACGAGCAGTACTTC. As protein: CASGQGVYYEQYF. The variable domain in full, completed from reference TRBV30 and TRBJ2-7, reads SQTIHQWPATLVQPVGSPLSLECTVEGTSNPNLYWYRQAAGRGLQLLFYSVGIGQISSEVPQNLSASRPQDRQFILSSKKLLLSDSGFYLCASGQGVYYEQYFGPGTRLTVT.

This rearrangement joins TRBV29-1 to TRBJ1-4, with D maybe TRBD1 (5 bases). The germline V and J ends were trimmed by 7 bases and 11 bases, with 17 bases remaining between them. The CDR3 loop spans 12 amino acids. Germline CDR1 is SQVTM and CDR2 is ANQGSEA. In nucleotides, the CDR3 is TGCAGCGCGACAGCACGGGGGGGGAAACTGTTTTTT. It encodes CSATARGGKLFF.

V usage is TRBV5-6 and J usage is TRBJ1-1; D is unresolved. Germline CDR1 SGHDT, CDR2 YYEEEE. There are 13 residues in the CDR3. Trimming took 2 bases from V and 7 from J, leaving 12 bases between them. The CDR3 sequence is CASSFITPIEAFF. In DNA, the CDR3 is TGTGCCAGCAGCTTTATAACACCAATTGAAGCTTTCTTT.

This clone was detected once. This chain uses TRBV4-3 with TRBJ2-7; 7 bases are a match to TRBD1. Trimming at V came to 3 bases and at J to 2 bases, leaving 1 base not matched to a gene. The CDR3 covers 13 residues. The germline V gene encodes CDR1 LGHNA and CDR2 YSLEER. The CDR3, as DNA: TGCGCCAGCAGCCAGGACAGGACCTACGAGCAGTACTTC. This encodes CASSQDRTYEQYF.

The chain uses TRBV29-1 and TRBJ2-5; TRBD2 matches 9 bases. This CDR3 region has 15 residues. The V gene's germline CDR1 is SQVTM and CDR2 ANQGSEA. V shed 2 bases and J 0 bases; nucleotides not matched to a gene: 4. The CDR3 loop reads CSVEPSGNHQETQYF. CDR3 coding DNA: TGCAGCGTTGAACCTAGCGGGAACCACCAAGAGACCCAGTACTTC. The full variable domain, completed using reference TRBV29-1 and TRBJ2-5, is SAVISQKPSRDICQRGTSLTIQCQVDSQVTMMFWYRQQPGQSLTLIATANQGSEATYESGFVIDKFPISRPNLTFSTLTVSNMSPEDSSIYLCSVEPSGNHQETQYFGPGTRLLVL.

The V call is TRBV12-5, the J call TRBJ1-4, with 10 positions matching TRBD1. Germline V lookup: CDR1 LGHNT, CDR2 FRNRAP. Losses at the gene ends were 6 bases for V and 5 bases for J; bases not matched to a gene: 0. The CDR3 covers 13 residues. This CDR3 reads CASGDRGNEKLFF. CDR3 nucleotide sequence: TGTGCTAGTGGGGACAGGGGGAATGAAAAACTGTTTTTT. Together with reference TRBV12-5 and TRBJ1-4, the CDR3 gives the full variable domain: DARVTQTPRHKVTEMGQEVTMRCQPILGHNTVFWYRQTMMQGLELLAYFRNRAPLDDSGMPKDRFSAEMPDATLATLKIQPSEPRDSAVYFCASGDRGNEKLFFGSGTQLSVL.

V usage is TRBV10-3 and J usage is TRBJ2-6, with a possible D match to TRBD1 (5 bases). CDR1 is ENHRY and CDR2 is SYGVKD in the germline V gene. Trimming removed 2 bases from V and 4 bases from J, with 12 bases in between. There are 16 residues in the CDR3. CDR3 region: CAISETQGSGANVLTF. The CDR3, as DNA: TGTGCCATCAGTGAGACCCAGGGTTCCGGGGCCAACGTCCTGACTTTC.

The chain employs TRBV7-6 and TRBJ1-1, with D possibly matching TRBD1 (5 bases). The CDR3 extends over 14 amino acids. Per germline, CDR1 SGHVS and CDR2 FNYEAQ. Trimming cost V 0 bases and J 3 bases, with 8 bases left between them. The CDR3 reads CASSLAGPDTEAFF. DNA of the CDR3: TGTGCCAGCAGCTTAGCGGGGCCGGACACTGAAGCTTTCTTT.

The chain carries TRBV6-9 and TRBJ2-7; 10 bases match TRBD2. Trimming took 8 bases from V and 2 from J; bases not matched to a gene: 15. The CDR3 is 17 residues long. Germline-derived CDR1 and CDR2 are MNHGY and SVAAGI. The CDR3 DNA follows: TGTGCCAGCCCCCCGGGGCTAGCGGGGGTCGTGGCCTACGAGCAGTACTTC. Translating it yields CASPPGLAGVVAYEQYF.

This chain links TRBV2 with TRBJ1-1, with D tentatively TRBD1 (5 bases). Trimming cost V 6 bases and J 6 bases, with 26 bases left between them. The V gene's germline CDR1 is SNHLY and CDR2 FYNNEI. The CDR3 sequence is 17 residues long. CDR3 coding DNA: TGTGCCAGCAGCGACCCGGGACTATTGGGCGGTAAAGCTGAAGCTTTCTTT. It specifies CASSDPGLLGGKAEAFF.

The chain carries TRBV19 and TRBJ1-2; perhaps TRBD1 as D (6 bases). The CDR3 runs to 14 residues. Germline CDR1 and CDR2: LNHDA and SQIVND (reference sequence). V was pared by 8 bases and J by 5 bases, with 18 bases between. The CDR3 DNA reads as TGTGCCAGTGGGGGCGATGGACGGCTATATGGCTACACCTTC. It codes for CASGGDGRLYGYTF.

This rearrangement joins TRBV6-6 to TRBJ1-5; no firm D call. Germline CDR1 and CDR2: MNHNY and SVGAGI (reference sequence). Trimming shortened V by 8 bases and J by 0 bases, and 5 bases separated the two germline ends. This CDR3 is built from 12 residues. CDR3 residues: CASADSNQPQHF. The CDR3 DNA reads as TGTGCCAGCGCGGATAGCAATCAGCCCCAGCATTTT.

This chain links TRBV7-6 with TRBJ2-5; tentatively, D is TRBD1 (6 bases). The J call may not be correct, given that the DNA end is closer to TRBJ2-7. The CDR3 has 15 residues. Per germline, CDR1 SGHVS and CDR2 FNYEAQ. The CDR3, as DNA: TGTGCCAGCAGCTTAGAGGCGGACAGCTCCTACGAGCAGTACTTC. Residues: CASSLEADSSYEQYF.

V usage is TRBV5-1 and J usage is TRBJ2-3; 11 nucleotides align to TRBD2. The trim removed 0 bases at V and 4 bases at J, leaving 1 base unmatched. Germline lookup yields CDR1 SGHRS and CDR2 YFSETQ. The CDR3 totals 15 residues. CDR3 DNA sequence: TGCGCCAGCAGCTTGGGACTAGCGGGACCAGATACGCAGTATTTT. Translation: CASSLGLAGPDTQYF.

The chain joins TRBV7-2 to TRBJ2-7, with D possibly being TRBD2 (6 bases). The germline gives CDR1 SGHTA, CDR2 FQGNSA. V was pared by 3 bases and J by 2 bases, with 11 bases between. This CDR3 spans 14 amino acids. Here the CDR3 reads CASSLGGAPYEQYF. The CDR3, as DNA: TGTGCCAGCAGCTTGGGCGGGGCCCCCTACGAGCAGTACTTC.